This T cell receptor (beta chain) was sequenced in a study of cytomegalovirus exposure and HLA in healthy donors. Findings and caveats of the study: Reported results showed that the classifier diagnosed cytomegalovirus status with high specificity and sensitivity.

Of note for this clone: What it recognizes is unknown.

The PCR made use of 60 Vbeta and 13 Jbeta primers. Measured with immunoSEQ multiplex PCR; TCRdb has only the in-frame clones, and not every one. Among roughly 160,000 clones listed, 75% to 90% were seen once. CDR3 length: 15 residues. V lost 1 base, J lost 6 bases, and 16 bases lay in between. Per the germline V gene, CDR1 is LNHDA and CDR2 is SQIVND (reference sequence). The sequenced sample was PBMCs. V is TRBV19 and J is TRBJ2-7, with D uncertain. This receptor was obtained from a man in his thirties or forties in good health and CMV-seronegative. The CDR3 bases are TGTGCCAGTAGTATAGCCAGACCCAGCGCATCCGAGCAGTACTTC. This sequence encodes CASSIARPSASEQYF.